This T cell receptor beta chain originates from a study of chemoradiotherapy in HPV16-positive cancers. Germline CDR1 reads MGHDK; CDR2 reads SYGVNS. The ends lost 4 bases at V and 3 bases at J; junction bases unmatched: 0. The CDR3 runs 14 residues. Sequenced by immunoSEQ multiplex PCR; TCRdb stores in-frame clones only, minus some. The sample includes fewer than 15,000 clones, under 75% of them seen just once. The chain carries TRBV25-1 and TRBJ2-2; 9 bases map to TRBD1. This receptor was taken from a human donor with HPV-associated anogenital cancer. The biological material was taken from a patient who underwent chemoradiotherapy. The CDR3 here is CASSGDRDTGELFF. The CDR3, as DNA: TGTGCCAGCAGTGGGGACAGGGACACCGGGGAGCTGTTTTTT. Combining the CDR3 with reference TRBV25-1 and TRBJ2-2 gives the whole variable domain EADIYQTPRYLVIGTGKKITLECSQTMGHDKMYWYQQDPGMELHLIHYSYGVNSTEKGDLSSESTVSRIRTEHFPLTLESARPSHTSQYLCASSGDRDTGELFFGEGSRLTVL.